Detailed here is one T cell receptor beta chain. Antigen specificity is unknown. CDR3 length equals 15 residues. Per the germline V gene, CDR1 is GTSNPN and CDR2 is SVGIG (reference sequence). Trimming left V 3 bases short and J 5 bases short, with 19 bases between. The data were obtained in a study of T cell responses to AZD1222 COVID-19 vaccine. TCRdb's copy holds only in-frame clones and misses some; the assay was immunoSEQ multiplex PCR. The repertoire holds over 110,000 clones, with more than 85% as singletons. Study-wide findings and caveats: Unmutated variant regions reportedly attract nearly half of all spike-specific TCRs. The CD4 TCRs associated with vaccination extended across spike and predominated at 160-218 and 743-854. With two AZD1222 doses given, Spike-specific TCR breadth and depth both rose. The donors showed a predominance of white British ancestry and of females, with possible underestimation of clonal diversity.

The starting material was peripheral blood, obtained on day 0 of AZD1222 vaccination. The V and J genes are TRBV30 and TRBJ1-1, with D possibly being TRBD1 (6 bases). The TCR was taken from an adult in good health. The DNA for the CDR3 is TGTGCCTGGAGGCAACCCCCCCAGGGGACTACTGAAGCTTTCTTT. Translation gives CAWRQPPQGTTEAFF.